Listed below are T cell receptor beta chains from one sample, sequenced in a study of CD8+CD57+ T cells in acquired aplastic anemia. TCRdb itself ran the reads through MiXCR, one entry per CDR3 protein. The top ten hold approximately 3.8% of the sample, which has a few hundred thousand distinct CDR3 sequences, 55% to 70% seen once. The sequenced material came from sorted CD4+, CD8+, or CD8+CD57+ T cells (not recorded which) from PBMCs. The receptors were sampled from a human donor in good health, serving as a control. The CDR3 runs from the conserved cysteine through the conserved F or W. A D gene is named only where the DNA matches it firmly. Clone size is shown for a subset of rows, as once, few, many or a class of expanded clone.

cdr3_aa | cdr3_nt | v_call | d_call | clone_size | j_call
CASSLEDRAKQYFHF | TGTGCCAGCAGCTTAGAGGACAGGGCAAAACAGTACTTCCACTTT | TRBV7-7 | TRBD1 | once | TRBJ1-6
CAWVDRRTEAFF | TGTGCCTGGGTGGACAGGAGAACTGAAGCTTTCTTT | TRBV30 | TRBD1 | few | TRBJ1-1
CASSQEMRNTEAFF | TGCGCCAGCAGCCAAGAGATGCGGAACACTGAAGCTTTCTTT | TRBV4-3 | NA | NA | TRBJ1-1
CASSSAYRQARPQAFF | TGTGCCAGCAGCTCAGCCTATCGACAGGCCCGACCCCAAGCTTTCTTT | TRBV7-8 | NA | many | TRBJ1-1
CASSIKGFERPSTQFF | TGTGCTAGCAGCATTAAGGGTTTTGAGAGACCCAGTACTCAGTTCTTC | TRBV7-7 | NA | NA | TRBJ2-1
CASTEGAVGNTEAFF | TGTGCCAGCACTGAGGGGGCGGTAGGAAACACTGAAGCTTTCTTT | TRBV2 | TRBD1 | NA | TRBJ1-1
CASSTDRAGPYEQYF | TGTGCCAGCAGCACGGACCGGGCGGGGCCCTACGAGCAGTACTTC | TRBV5-1 | NA | NA | TRBJ2-7
CASSQDSAGLSGNTIYF | TGCGCCAGCAGCCAAGATTCAGCAGGTCTCTCTGGAAACACCATATATTTT | TRBV4-1 | NA | many | TRBJ1-3
CSANGGWYTEAFF | TGCAGTGCTAACGGGGGGTGGTACACTGAAGCTTTCTTT | TRBV20-1 | NA | NA | TRBJ1-1
CASSLDSGGTTDTQYF | TGTGCCAGCAGCTTGGATAGCGGGGGAACCACAGATACGCAGTATTTT | TRBV7-8 | TRBD2 | many | TRBJ2-3
CASSGGVDPGEQYF | TGTGCCAGCAGTGGGGGGGTTGATCCGGGCGAGCAGTACTTC | TRBV25-1 | NA | NA | TRBJ2-7
CSARLAGQTSYTF | TGCAGTGCTAGACTGGCTGGACAGACTAGCTACACCTTC | TRBV20-1 | NA | NA | TRBJ1-2
CASRVDGYTF | TGTGCCAGCAGGGTTGACGGCTACACCTTC | TRBV2 | NA | few | TRBJ1-2
CASSAGNSPLHF | TGTGCCAGCAGTGCCGGGAATTCACCCCTCCACTTT | TRBV2 | NA | NA | TRBJ1-6
CASSLERYNEQFF | TGTGCCAGCAGCTTAGAGCGCTACAATGAGCAGTTCTTC | TRBV7-8 | NA | few | TRBJ2-1
CSARGQGVTDTQYF | TGCAGTGCCCGGGGACAGGGTGTCACAGATACGCAGTATTTT | TRBV20-1 | TRBD1 | NA | TRBJ2-3
CASSESKGKGESQYF | TGTGCCAGCAGTGAATCTAAAGGGAAGGGGGAGTCCCAGTACTTC | TRBV25-1 | NA | NA | TRBJ2-5
CASSARTVVRGYEQYF | TGTGCCAGCAGCGCACGGACAGTGGTCAGGGGCTACGAGCAGTACTTC | TRBV5-4 | NA | once | TRBJ2-7
CSARDVGTSGVTDTQYF | TGCAGTGCTAGAGATGTGGGAACTAGCGGGGTCACAGATACGCAGTATTTT | TRBV20-1 | TRBD2 | many | TRBJ2-3
CSARDVASVGELFF | TGCAGTGCTAGAGATGTGGCTAGCGTGGGGGAGCTGTTTTTT | TRBV20-1 | NA | NA | TRBJ2-2
CASSPRTGLLDNSPLHF | TGTGCCAGCAGTCCCAGGACAGGGCTTTTGGATAATTCACCCCTCCACTTT | TRBV28 | TRBD1 | many | TRBJ1-6
CASGLLDRPYEQYF | TGTGCTAGTGGTTTGCTAGACCGCCCTTACGAGCAGTACTTC | TRBV12-5 | NA | many | TRBJ2-7
CASSWTLTRNSGANVLTF | TGTGCCAGCAGCTGGACTTTGACCCGAAACTCTGGGGCCAACGTCCTGACTTTC | TRBV12-3/TRBV12-4 | NA | many | TRBJ2-6
CATGTAFGGAQETQYF | TGTGCCACCGGGACAGCGTTCGGGGGGGCACAAGAGACCCAGTACTTC | TRBV12-3/TRBV12-4 | NA | NA | TRBJ2-5
CASSQAGFSGGYNEQFF | TGTGCCAGCAGCCAAGCTGGTTTTAGCGGGGGATACAATGAGCAGTTCTTC | TRBV3-2 | NA | NA | TRBJ2-1
CASSERQGPISTEAFF | TGTGCCAGCAGTGAACGGCAGGGGCCTATTTCCACTGAAGCTTTCTTT | TRBV25-1 | NA | many | TRBJ1-1
CASSLAPGQGYEQYF | TGCGCCAGCAGCTTGGCTCCGGGACAGGGCTACGAGCAGTACTTC | TRBV5-1 | TRBD1 | many | TRBJ2-7
CASSSQGLAGGRGQFF | TGTGCCAGCAGCTCCCAGGGACTAGCGGGGGGGCGTGGGCAGTTCTTC | TRBV7-2 | TRBD2 | few | TRBJ2-1
CASSLEGGELFF | TGCGCCAGCAGCTTGGAAGGCGGGGAGCTGTTTTTT | TRBV5-1 | NA | many | TRBJ2-2
CATSDVRGDYGYTF | TGTGCCACCAGTGACGTCAGGGGCGACTATGGCTACACCTTC | TRBV24-1 | NA | NA | TRBJ1-2
CAISDRPPYEQYF | TGTGCCATCAGTGATAGACCGCCCTACGAGCAGTACTTC | TRBV10-3 | NA | NA | TRBJ2-7
CASSLSSGGLGEQFF | TGCGCCAGCAGCCTATCTAGCGGGGGGCTGGGGGAGCAGTTCTTC | TRBV4-1 | TRBD2 | many | TRBJ2-1
CASSLRLADEQYF | TGTGCCAGCAGTTTGCGACTAGCGGACGAGCAGTACTTC | TRBV27 | TRBD2 | many | TRBJ2-7
CASGSHRSGDTQYF | TGTGCCAGTGGGAGCCATAGGTCGGGGGATACGCAGTATTTT | TRBV6-6 | NA | NA | TRBJ2-3
CAWSPGLLLEKPFF | TGTGCCTGGAGTCCGGGACTTTTATTGGAAAAACCGTTTTTT | TRBV30 | NA | NA | TRBJ1-4
CASRTGSSYNSPLHF | TGTGCCAGTAGGACAGGGAGCTCCTATAATTCACCCCTCCACTTT | TRBV27 | TRBD1 | many | TRBJ1-6
CASSLDQRGTDTQHF | TGTGCCAGCAGCTTGGATCAGCGGGGCACAGATACGCAGCACTTT | TRBV7-2 | NA | NA | TRBJ1-6
CASSSAQGQPQHF | TGTGCCAGCAGCTCGGCTCAGGGGCAGCCCCAGCATTTT | TRBV5-4 | NA | NA | TRBJ1-5
CASSVGTTGKNPGELFF | TGTGCCAGCAGCGTTGGAACGACAGGCAAGAACCCCGGGGAGCTGTTTTTT | TRBV9 | NA | NA | TRBJ2-2
CASSLEDRGHNHPQHF | TGTGCCAGCAGCTTAGAGGACAGGGGGCACAATCACCCCCAGCATTTT | TRBV7-9 | TRBD1 | NA | TRBJ1-5